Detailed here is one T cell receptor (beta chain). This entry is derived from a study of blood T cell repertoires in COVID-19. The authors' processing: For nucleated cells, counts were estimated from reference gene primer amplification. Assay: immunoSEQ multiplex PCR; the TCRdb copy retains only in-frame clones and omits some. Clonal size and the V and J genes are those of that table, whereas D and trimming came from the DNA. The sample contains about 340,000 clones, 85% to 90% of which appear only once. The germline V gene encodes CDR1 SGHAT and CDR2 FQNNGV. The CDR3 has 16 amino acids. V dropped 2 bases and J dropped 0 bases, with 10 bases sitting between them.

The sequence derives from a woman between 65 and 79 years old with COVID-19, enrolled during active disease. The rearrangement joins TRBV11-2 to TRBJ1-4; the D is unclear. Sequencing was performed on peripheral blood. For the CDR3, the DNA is TGTGCCAGCAGCTTAACTGGGCGCGCAACTAATGAAAAACTGTTTTTT. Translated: CASSLTGRATNEKLFF.